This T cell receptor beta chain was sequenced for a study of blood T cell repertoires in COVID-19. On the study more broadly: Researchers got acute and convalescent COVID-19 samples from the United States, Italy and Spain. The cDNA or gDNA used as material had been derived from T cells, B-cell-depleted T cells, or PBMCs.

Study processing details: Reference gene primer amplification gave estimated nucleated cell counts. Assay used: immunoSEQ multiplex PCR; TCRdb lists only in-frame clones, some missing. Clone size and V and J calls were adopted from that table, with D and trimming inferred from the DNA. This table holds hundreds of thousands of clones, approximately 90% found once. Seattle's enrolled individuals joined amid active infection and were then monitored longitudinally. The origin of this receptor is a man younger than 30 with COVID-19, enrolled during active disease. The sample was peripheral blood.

CDR3 coding DNA: TGTGCCACCAGTGATTCCTTCGACCTAGAAGAGACCCAGTACTTC. It specifies CATSDSFDLEETQYF. The chain uses TRBV24-1 and TRBJ2-5; D not resolved. The CDR3 contains 15 residues. Germline CDR1 and CDR2: KGHDR and SFDVKD. V was pared by 2 bases and J by 3 bases, with 12 bases between.